A selection of T cell receptor beta chains follows, all from one sample in a study of blood T cell repertoires in COVID-19. Sequencing used immunoSEQ multiplex PCR; TCRdb keeps in-frame clones, though not all of them. The sample includes 150,000 or so clones, 80% to 90% of them seen just once. The sequenced sample was PBMCs or T cells enriched from blood (not recorded which). These receptors originate from a man in his fifties who had recovered from COVID-19. CDR3s include the opening cysteine and the closing phenylalanine or tryptophan. A D gene is named only where the DNA matches it firmly. Expanded clones are given a class, and other clones once, few, many or no size at all.

J gene,clone size,V gene,D gene,CDR3 length,CDR3 protein,CDR3 DNA
TRBJ1-5,few,TRBV27,TRBD1,16,CASRRTGFGSNQPQHF,TGTGCCAGCAGGCGGACAGGGTTTGGGAGCAATCAGCCCCAGCATTTT
TRBJ1-5,NA,TRBV25-1,NA,14,CASSETGFNQPQHF,TGTGCCAGCAGTGAAACAGGGTTCAATCAGCCCCAGCATTTT
TRBJ2-7,NA,TRBV5-1,NA,13,CASSEQVNYEQYF,TGCGCCAGCAGCGAACAGGTGAACTACGAGCAGTACTTC
TRBJ1-5,NA,TRBV19,NA,13,CASSIRGFQPQHF,TGTGCCAGTAGTATCCGGGGGTTCCAGCCCCAGCATTTT
TRBJ2-4,NA,TRBV6-5,NA,13,CASSYAGGGIQYF,TGTGCCAGCAGTTATGCAGGGGGAGGCATTCAGTACTTC
TRBJ1-2,NA,TRBV9,TRBD1,14,CASSAAGDRAGYTF,TGTGCCAGCAGCGCCGCGGGGGACAGGGCTGGCTACACCTTC
TRBJ2-2,NA,TRBV5-1,NA,13,CASSAGNTGELFF,TGCGCCAGCAGCGCCGGTAACACCGGGGAGCTGTTTTTT
TRBJ1-1,NA,TRBV2,NA,15,CASSVLSGGGGEAFF,TGTGCCAGCAGTGTCCTATCCGGGGGCGGGGGTGAAGCTTTCTTT
TRBJ2-3,NA,TRBV28,TRBD1,15,CASSSTGDVSDTQYF,TGTGCCAGCAGTTCGACAGGGGACGTATCAGATACGCAGTATTTT
TRBJ1-6,few,TRBV9,TRBD1,17,CASRNRDRGRGNSPLHF,TGTGCCAGCAGGAACCGGGACAGGGGCCGCGGGAATTCACCCCTCCACTTT
TRBJ2-2,medium-sized,TRBV28,NA,14,CASRPGDYTGELFF,TGTGCCAGCAGACCTGGAGACTACACCGGGGAGCTGTTTTTT
TRBJ1-2,NA,TRBV6-2/TRBV6-3,NA,12,CASSRKLYGYTF,TGTGCCAGCAGCCGCAAACTCTATGGCTACACCTTC
TRBJ2-7,NA,TRBV5-1,TRBD1,14,CASARTGGNDEQYF,TGCGCCAGCGCCAGGACAGGGGGCAACGACGAGCAGTACTTC
TRBJ1-1,NA,TRBV5-1,NA,16,CASSLKGPGMNTEAFF,TGCGCCAGCAGCTTGAAGGGGCCTGGGATGAACACTGAAGCTTTCTTT
TRBJ2-2,NA,TRBV7-9,NA,14,CASGSGLNTGELFF,TGTGCCAGCGGCAGCGGCTTGAACACCGGGGAGCTGTTTTTT
TRBJ2-4,once,TRBV14,NA,15,CASSYSVGVQNIQYF,TGTGCCAGCAGCTATTCCGTCGGAGTCCAAAACATTCAGTACTTC
TRBJ2-1,NA,TRBV7-9,TRBD2,15,CASSFWASGYNEQFF,TGTGCCAGCAGCTTCTGGGCTAGCGGATACAATGAGCAGTTCTTC
TRBJ1-5,few,TRBV10-1,TRBD1,16,CASRGDRGRSNQPQHF,TGCGCCAGCAGGGGAGACAGGGGAAGAAGCAATCAGCCCCAGCATTTT
TRBJ2-4,NA,TRBV5-1,TRBD1,14,CASSIGQGEAIQYF,TGCGCCAGCAGCATAGGACAGGGAGAGGCCATTCAGTACTTC
TRBJ1-4,NA,TRBV6-6,TRBD1,13,CATSETGPEKLFF,TGTGCCACCTCCGAGACAGGGCCTGAAAAACTGTTTTTT
TRBJ1-2,NA,TRBV6-5,TRBD1,16,CASSYTGAGTGYGYTF,TGTGCCAGCAGTTACACTGGGGCCGGGACAGGCTATGGCTACACCTTC
TRBJ1-1,once,TRBV4-1,NA,13,CASSQDWRGGPFF,TGCGCCAGCAGCCAAGATTGGAGGGGCGGACCTTTCTTT
TRBJ2-3,once,TRBV9,TRBD2,15,CASGETSGLRDTQYF,TGTGCCAGCGGCGAGACTAGCGGCCTTCGGGATACGCAGTATTTT
TRBJ2-1,NA,TRBV3-1/TRBV3-2,TRBD2,14,CASSQDPGGNEQFF,TGTGCCAGCAGCCAAGATCCGGGGGGCAATGAGCAGTTCTTC
TRBJ2-7,NA,TRBV21-1,NA,18,CASSKEATSRQGTYEQYF,TGTGCCAGCAGCAAAGAGGCGACATCGAGACAGGGGACTTACGAGCAGTACTTC
TRBJ2-2,NA,TRBV19,TRBD1,16,CASSDGQGRDTGELFF,TGTGCCAGTAGCGATGGACAGGGGAGGGACACCGGGGAGCTGTTTTTT
TRBJ1-2,NA,TRBV5-4,NA,13,CASSFPGGYGYTF,TGTGCCAGCAGCTTTCCGGGCGGGTATGGCTACACCTTC
TRBJ1-4,NA,TRBV5-1,TRBD1,15,CASSPRQGMREKLFF,TGCGCCAGCAGCCCCAGACAGGGTATGCGTGAAAAACTGTTTTTT
TRBJ1-1,NA,TRBV19,TRBD1,18,CASSILDRGPPRYTEAFF,TGTGCCAGTAGTATTTTAGACAGGGGGCCTCCAAGGTACACTGAAGCTTTCTTT
TRBJ2-7,few,TRBV19,NA,14,CASSIVGGTGEQYF,TGTGCCAGTAGTATAGTTGGCGGGACGGGCGAGCAGTACTTC